The clone carrying this T cell receptor (beta chain) was recorded only once. This specimen belongs to a study of cytomegalovirus exposure and HLA in healthy donors. The PCR ran on 60 Vbeta and 13 Jbeta primers. Sequencing used immunoSEQ multiplex PCR; TCRdb keeps in-frame clones, though not all of them. This sample carries over 150,000 clones, around 80% of them seen once, and the ten largest clones take more than 3%. This CDR3 spans 14 amino acids. V lost 6 bases, J lost 5 bases, and 8 bases stayed unmatched. CDR1 and CDR2 from the germline V gene are KGHSH and LQKENI. The sample comprised PBMCs. The chain combines TRBV18 with TRBJ2-7; 9 bases line up with TRBD1. The source is an older woman in good health and CMV-seropositive. CDR3 loop: CASSLQGAPHEQYF. The CDR3 nucleotides read TGTGCCAGCTCCTTACAGGGGGCACCCCACGAGCAGTACTTC.